Included here is one T cell receptor (beta chain) sequence, with context. There are 14 residues in the CDR3. The germline V gene encodes CDR1 DFQATT and CDR2 SNEGSKA (reference sequence). V was pared by 4 bases and J by 9 bases, with 14 bases of the junction left unmatched. This sample is drawn from a study of blood T cells in healthy people across ages. Primed by a sample-barcoded 5' primer and a J-beta primer mix, a second PCR proceeded for 7 to 11 cycles. One entry per CDR3 protein, called by TCRdb with MiXCR from the 5' RACE reads. The sample holds about 800,000 distinct CDR3 sequences, 25% seen once. These same data were also listed under a study on T cells of mothers and their children. That work contributes: Slightly higher, non-significant overlap characterized related mother-child pairs relative to unrelated pairs.

The sequenced sample was blood. This sequence originates from a boy aged 5-17 years in good health. The genes are TRBV20-1 and TRBJ2-7; 8 bases map to TRBD1. The DNA of the CDR3 is TGCAGTGCTATGCTAAGGACAGGGACAATAATGCAGTACTTC. Translating it yields CSAMLRTGTIMQYF.